Included here is one TCR beta chain sequence, with context. Antigen specificity is unknown. The source of the sample is a study of blood T cells in healthy people across ages. Healthy Caucasian individuals from Russia aged 6 to 90 served as donors. The sample, about 10 milliliters of peripheral blood, was drawn from each donor. Germline loops: CDR1 MGHRA, CDR2 YSYEKL. The CDR3 has 16 amino acids. V lost 0 bases to trimming and J lost 5 bases, with 16 bases between them. A second about 7 to 12 cycle PCR used barcoded and J-beta primers. Unique molecular identifiers of 12 random nucleotides labeled each cDNA. TCRdb re-called the 5' RACE reads through MiXCR, storing one row per CDR3 protein. This sample yields 450,000 to 700,000 distinct CDR3 sequences, of which 25% to 30% are seen a single time; around a sixth belongs to the top ten. Whole-study results and caveats: Unsorted PBMCs ruled out conclusive naive versus antigen-experienced comparison.

The rearrangement uses TRBV4-1 and TRBJ2-5; D gene ambiguous. The sequenced material came from blood. The clonotype comes from a woman in her seventies in good health. The CDR3 sequence is CASSQDRRGFEETQYF. The CDR3 nucleotides read TGCGCCAGCAGCCAAGATCGGCGTGGGTTCGAGGAGACCCAGTACTTC.